This T cell receptor (beta chain) was found in a study of blood T cell dynamics during melanoma immunotherapy. The V end lost 5 bases, the J end lost 8 bases, and 9 bases lay between the germline ends. The CDR3 consists of 10 residues. Per germline, CDR1 SQVTM and CDR2 ANQGSEA. Method: immunoSEQ multiplex PCR; TCRdb's copy keeps in-frame clones and lacks some. The profile shows approximately 6,100 clones, roughly nine tenths of them singletons. The sample's time point: pre-treatment baseline. This sequence was found in a human donor with melanoma. This rearrangement joins TRBV29-1 to TRBJ1-2; D call uncertain. Sequenced material: blood, taken from a patient treated with checkpoint blockade. The CDR3 region is CSVFDAGYTF. The DNA for the CDR3 is TGCAGCGTTTTCGACGCGGGCTACACCTTC. Together with reference TRBV29-1 and TRBJ1-2, the CDR3 gives the full variable domain: SAVISQKPSRDICQRGTSLTIQCQVDSQVTMMFWYRQQPGQSLTLIATANQGSEATYESGFVIDKFPISRPNLTFSTLTVSNMSPEDSSIYLCSVFDAGYTFGSGTRLTVV.